These T cell receptor beta chains were read from a single sample in a study of follicular helper T cells after annual influenza vaccination. Assay used: immunoSEQ multiplex PCR; TCRdb lists only in-frame clones, some missing. This sample has some 9,000 clones, with around four fifths found just once. The material was CXCR5+ CD38- circulating T follicular helper cells from blood, obtained on the day of influenza vaccination. These receptors were obtained from an adult who received the influenza vaccine. CDR3s include the opening cysteine and the closing phenylalanine or tryptophan. A D gene is named only where the DNA matches it firmly. Not every row has a clone size; where given, it reads once, few, many or a size class.

j_call: TRBJ2-7
clone_size: -
v_call: TRBV28
d_call: -
cdr3_aa: CASSTGTAVGGQYF
cdr3_nt: TGTGCCAGCAGTACCGGGACCGCGGTCGGGGGGCAGTACTTC

j_call: TRBJ2-3
clone_size: -
v_call: TRBV4-1
d_call: TRBD1
cdr3_aa: CASSHPGTVDTQYF
cdr3_nt: TGCGCCAGCAGCCACCCAGGGACAGTAGATACGCAGTATTTT

j_call: TRBJ2-2
clone_size: -
v_call: TRBV18
d_call: TRBD2
cdr3_aa: CASSSLAGGAGELFF
cdr3_nt: TGTGCCAGCTCCTCCCTAGCGGGAGGAGCCGGGGAGCTGTTTTTT

j_call: TRBJ2-5
clone_size: once
v_call: TRBV2
d_call: TRBD1
cdr3_aa: CASRAKTGAGETQYF
cdr3_nt: TGTGCCAGCAGAGCCAAGACAGGGGCAGGGGAGACCCAGTACTTC

j_call: TRBJ2-5
clone_size: -
v_call: TRBV6-1
d_call: TRBD1
cdr3_aa: CASTLTGGRETQYF
cdr3_nt: TGTGCCAGCACTCTGACAGGGGGCCGCGAGACCCAGTACTTC

j_call: TRBJ2-7
clone_size: once
v_call: TRBV18
d_call: -
cdr3_aa: CASSPGTGSSYEQYF
cdr3_nt: TGTGCCAGCTCACCCGGGACGGGGAGCTCCTACGAGCAGTACTTC

j_call: TRBJ1-4
clone_size: -
v_call: TRBV10-3
d_call: -
cdr3_aa: CAISEHGTTNEKLFF
cdr3_nt: TGTGCCATCAGTGAACATGGGACAACTAATGAAAAACTGTTTTTT

j_call: TRBJ2-1
clone_size: -
v_call: TRBV6-1
d_call: -
cdr3_aa: CASSEEGIAYNEQFF
cdr3_nt: TGTGCCAGCAGTGAAGAGGGGATCGCCTACAATGAGCAGTTCTTC

j_call: TRBJ2-2
clone_size: -
v_call: TRBV6-5
d_call: -
cdr3_aa: CASRNLGALSGELFF
cdr3_nt: TGTGCCAGCAGGAACTTGGGGGCCCTTAGCGGGGAGCTGTTTTTT

j_call: TRBJ1-4
clone_size: once
v_call: TRBV5-1
d_call: TRBD1
cdr3_aa: CASSPGGEDEKLFF
cdr3_nt: TGCGCCAGCAGCCCAGGGGGAGAGGATGAAAAACTGTTTTTT

j_call: TRBJ1-2
clone_size: -
v_call: TRBV6-5
d_call: TRBD1
cdr3_aa: CASSRTGDNYGYTF
cdr3_nt: TGTGCCAGCAGTCGGACAGGGGACAACTATGGCTACACCTTC

j_call: TRBJ2-2
clone_size: -
v_call: TRBV4-3
d_call: TRBD1
cdr3_aa: CASSSRQGNTGELFF
cdr3_nt: TGCGCCAGCAGCTCGCGACAGGGTAACACCGGGGAGCTGTTTTTT

j_call: TRBJ1-2
clone_size: -
v_call: TRBV20-1
d_call: -
cdr3_aa: CSAKTYGYTF
cdr3_nt: TGCAGTGCCAAAACCTATGGCTACACCTTC

j_call: TRBJ1-5
clone_size: few
v_call: TRBV7-6
d_call: TRBD1
cdr3_aa: CASSPDRVGQPQHF
cdr3_nt: TGTGCCAGCAGTCCGGACAGGGTCGGCCAGCCCCAGCATTTT

j_call: TRBJ2-7
clone_size: -
v_call: TRBV7-9
d_call: TRBD1
cdr3_aa: CASGGSYEQYF
cdr3_nt: TGTGCCTCAGGGGGCTCCTACGAGCAGTACTTC

j_call: TRBJ1-5
clone_size: -
v_call: TRBV4-2
d_call: TRBD1
cdr3_aa: CASSQGGGQGGNQPQHF
cdr3_nt: TGTGCCAGCAGCCAAGGGGGAGGACAGGGCGGCAATCAGCCCCAGCATTTT

j_call: TRBJ1-5
clone_size: once
v_call: TRBV5-3
d_call: -
cdr3_aa: CARSHRPETPCCNQPQHF
cdr3_nt: TGTGCCAGAAGCCACCGCCCCGAGACACCTTGTTGCAATCAGCCCCAGCATTTT

j_call: TRBJ2-6
clone_size: -
v_call: TRBV18
d_call: -
cdr3_aa: CASSPQSGANVLTF
cdr3_nt: TGTGCCAGCTCACCACAGTCTGGGGCCAACGTCCTGACTTTC

j_call: TRBJ2-3
clone_size: -
v_call: TRBV10-3
d_call: -
cdr3_aa: CAIRAGSFTDTQYF
cdr3_nt: TGTGCCATCAGAGCAGGGTCCTTCACAGATACGCAGTATTTT

j_call: TRBJ2-5
clone_size: -
v_call: TRBV6-5
d_call: TRBD2
cdr3_aa: CASRREGGVAETQYF
cdr3_nt: TGTGCCAGCAGGCGGGAGGGGGGAGTAGCAGAGACCCAGTACTTC

j_call: TRBJ2-3
clone_size: -
v_call: TRBV5-8
d_call: TRBD1
cdr3_aa: CASSSGQGTDTQYF
cdr3_nt: TGTGCCAGCAGCTCGGGACAGGGGACAGATACGCAGTATTTT

j_call: TRBJ1-2
clone_size: -
v_call: TRBV5-1
d_call: TRBD1
cdr3_aa: CASSLLTGGNYGYTF
cdr3_nt: TGCGCCAGCAGCTTGTTGACAGGGGGCAACTATGGCTACACCTTC

j_call: TRBJ1-2
clone_size: -
v_call: TRBV30
d_call: -
cdr3_aa: CAWKRVAGDYGYTF
cdr3_nt: TGTGCCTGGAAGCGGGTGGCGGGGGACTATGGCTACACCTTC

j_call: TRBJ1-1
clone_size: -
v_call: TRBV19
d_call: TRBD1
cdr3_aa: CASSGQGAQDTEAFF
cdr3_nt: TGTGCCAGTAGTGGACAGGGGGCGCAGGACACTGAAGCTTTCTTT

j_call: TRBJ2-5
clone_size: -
v_call: TRBV10-3
d_call: TRBD1
cdr3_aa: CAISEQGGGETQYF
cdr3_nt: TGTGCCATCAGTGAGCAAGGGGGCGGCGAGACCCAGTACTTC

j_call: TRBJ2-5
clone_size: -
v_call: TRBV5-8
d_call: TRBD2
cdr3_aa: CASSLILAGEATQYF
cdr3_nt: TGTGCCAGCAGCTTGATTCTAGCGGGGGAGGCGACCCAGTACTTC

j_call: TRBJ1-5
clone_size: -
v_call: TRBV19
d_call: -
cdr3_aa: CAASRDGDSNQPQHF
cdr3_nt: TGTGCCGCGTCCCGGGACGGAGATAGCAATCAGCCCCAGCATTTT

j_call: TRBJ1-5
clone_size: -
v_call: TRBV19
d_call: -
cdr3_aa: CASSWQNNQPQHF
cdr3_nt: TGTGCCAGTAGTTGGCAGAATAATCAGCCCCAGCATTTT

j_call: TRBJ1-5
clone_size: -
v_call: TRBV19
d_call: -
cdr3_aa: CASSGALDRSNQPQHF
cdr3_nt: TGTGCCAGTAGTGGGGCCTTGGACAGAAGCAATCAGCCCCAGCATTTT

j_call: TRBJ1-6
clone_size: once
v_call: TRBV14
d_call: -
cdr3_aa: CASSWQGSSPLHF
cdr3_nt: TGTGCCAGCAGTTGGCAGGGGTCTTCACCCCTCCACTTT

j_call: TRBJ1-4
clone_size: -
v_call: TRBV28
d_call: TRBD1
cdr3_aa: CASTSPGGNEKLFF
cdr3_nt: TGTGCCAGCACCTCCCCAGGGGGAAATGAAAAACTGTTTTTT

j_call: TRBJ2-2
clone_size: -
v_call: TRBV5-1
d_call: -
cdr3_aa: CASSPSGDYTGELFF
cdr3_nt: TGCGCCAGCAGCCCTTCGGGAGATTACACCGGGGAGCTGTTTTTT

j_call: TRBJ2-5
clone_size: -
v_call: TRBV9
d_call: -
cdr3_aa: CASSSSVGQETQYF
cdr3_nt: TGTGCCAGCAGCTCATCGGTAGGCCAAGAGACCCAGTACTTC

j_call: TRBJ1-4
clone_size: -
v_call: TRBV19
d_call: TRBD1
cdr3_aa: CASTSDRIGSNEKLFF
cdr3_nt: TGTGCCAGTACCTCGGACAGGATCGGAAGCAATGAAAAACTGTTTTTT

j_call: TRBJ1-1
clone_size: -
v_call: TRBV5-5
d_call: -
cdr3_aa: CASSFKTLLGTEAFF
cdr3_nt: TGTGCCAGCAGCTTTAAGACCCTTCTGGGCACTGAAGCTTTCTTT

j_call: TRBJ1-5
clone_size: -
v_call: TRBV4-1
d_call: TRBD1
cdr3_aa: CASSQDLNSRQGARQPQHF
cdr3_nt: TGCGCCAGCAGCCAAGATCTGAATAGTAGACAGGGGGCTCGGCAGCCCCAGCATTTT

j_call: TRBJ1-6
clone_size: -
v_call: TRBV6-5
d_call: -
cdr3_aa: CASSYDQLNSPLHF
cdr3_nt: TGTGCCAGCAGTTACGACCAATTAAATTCACCCCTCCACTTT

j_call: TRBJ2-7
clone_size: -
v_call: TRBV5-1
d_call: -
cdr3_aa: CASSLAAGNYEQYF
cdr3_nt: TGCGCCAGCAGCTTGGCAGCCGGGAACTACGAGCAGTACTTC

j_call: TRBJ2-1
clone_size: -
v_call: TRBV25-1
d_call: TRBD1
cdr3_aa: CASSPRTGTYNEQFF
cdr3_nt: TGTGCCAGCAGTCCTCGGACAGGGACCTACAATGAGCAGTTCTTC

j_call: TRBJ1-5
clone_size: few
v_call: TRBV10-1
d_call: -
cdr3_aa: CASTGRDTSNQPQHF
cdr3_nt: TGCGCCAGCACTGGGCGGGACACTAGCAATCAGCCCCAGCATTTT

j_call: TRBJ1-1
clone_size: -
v_call: TRBV2
d_call: -
cdr3_aa: CASSEAGGTKTEAFF
cdr3_nt: TGTGCCAGCAGTGAAGCGGGAGGGACGAAGACTGAAGCTTTCTTT

j_call: TRBJ2-1
clone_size: -
v_call: TRBV2
d_call: -
cdr3_aa: CASKEINEQFF
cdr3_nt: TGTGCCAGCAAAGAGATCAATGAGCAGTTCTTC